The next 29 T cell receptor beta chains were all read from a single sample in a study of OX40 agonist ivuxolimab in advanced cancers. Here immunoSEQ multiplex PCR was the method, and the copy in TCRdb shows in-frame clones only, minus some. The data hold more than 20,000 clones, with roughly 80% observed a single time. Material: CD4+ or CD8+ T cells sorted from blood, obtained in a trial of the OX40 agonist ivuxolimab. These TCRs come from an adult with an advanced solid tumor such as melanoma, head and neck, liver or kidney cancer.

The chain recombines TRBV11-2 with TRBJ1-5; the match to TRBD1 covers 10 bases. The CDR3 runs 16 residues. The J segment lost 2 bases and the V segment lost 5 bases, leaving 6 bases of the junction unmatched. CDR1 and CDR2 from the germline V gene are SGHAT and FQNNGV. This CDR3 is CASSAGTGDGNQPQHF. The CDR3 nucleotides are TGTGCCAGCAGCGCCGGGACAGGGGACGGCAATCAGCCCCAGCATTTT.

The chain links TRBV5-1 to TRBJ1-4, with a possible D match to TRBD1 (6 bases). Deletions cut 5 bases from V and 0 bases from J, with 14 bases between. The CDR3 extends over 16 amino acids. Germline CDR1 and CDR2: SGHRS and YFSETQ. This CDR3 is CASRNRDIATNEKLFF. The CDR3 coding sequence is TGCGCCAGCAGAAATCGGGACATTGCAACTAATGAAAAACTGTTTTTT.

The chain's CDR3 is CASSEGMGAEAFF. Written as DNA, the CDR3 is TGTGCCAGTAGTGAAGGAATGGGTGCTGAAGCTTTCTTT. J is TRBJ1-1 and V is TRBV19; D gene unclear. The CDR3 has 13 amino acids. Germline CDR1 is LNHDA and CDR2 is SQIVND (reference sequence). V shed 5 bases and J shed 6 bases, with 13 bases lying between them.

The gene calls are TRBV4-1 and TRBJ2-3; D not resolved. This CDR3 contains 16 residues. Germline lookup yields CDR1 MGHRA and CDR2 YSYEKL. V dropped 5 bases and J dropped 2 bases, with 17 bases sitting between them. CDR3 sequence: CASSSRLDQYTDTQYF. For the CDR3, the DNA is TGCGCCAGCAGCTCACGACTGGACCAATACACAGATACGCAGTATTTT.

The V and J genes are TRBV7-6 and TRBJ1-1, with D unresolved. Germline CDR1 reads SGHVS; CDR2 reads FNYEAQ. The germline V and J ends were trimmed by 1 base and 1 base, with 7 bases remaining between them. This CDR3 has 14 residues. CDR3 amino acids: CASSLGIGNTEAFF. DNA for the CDR3: TGTGCCAGCAGCTTAGGTATAGGGAACACTGAAGCTTTCTTT. The whole variable domain, remainder taken from reference TRBV7-6 and TRBJ1-1, is GAGVSQSPRYKVTKRGQDVALRCDPISGHVSLYWYRQALGQGPEFLTYFNYEAQQDKSGLPNDRFSAERPEGSISTLTIQRTEQRDSAMYRCASSLGIGNTEAFFGQGTRLTVV.

The V call is TRBV7-9, the J call TRBJ1-1; 9 bases match TRBD1. The germline V gene encodes CDR1 SEHNR and CDR2 FQNEAQ (reference sequence). This CDR3 comprises 13 residues. The J segment lost 2 bases and the V segment lost 10 bases, leaving 5 bases of the junction unmatched. The CDR3 region is CATGTGSNTEAFF. The CDR3 DNA reads TGTGCCACGGGGACAGGGTCAAACACTGAAGCTTTCTTT.

The chain's CDR3 is CASSLEIGTGVYEQYF. CDR3 nucleotide sequence: TGTGCCAGCAGCTTAGAAATCGGGACAGGGGTCTACGAGCAGTACTTC. The chain links TRBV7-6 to TRBJ2-7; TRBD1 matches at 10 bases. The germline gives CDR1 SGHVS, CDR2 FNYEAQ. V lost 1 base and J lost 3; bases outside the gene matches: 6. There are 16 residues in the CDR3.

This clone appeared many times. The V gene is TRBV19, the J gene TRBJ2-2; D possibly uses TRBD1 or TRBD2 (5 bases each). The CDR3 has 14 amino acids. Per germline, CDR1 LNHDA and CDR2 SQIVND (reference sequence). V lost 3 bases to trimming and J lost 6 bases, with 11 bases between them. CDR3 in DNA: TGTGCCAGTAGTATGGGACCTGGCGCCGGGGAGCTGTTTTTT. Translated, it gives CASSMGPGAGELFF.

The rearrangement joins TRBV5-4 to TRBJ2-7; TRBD1 aligns across 11 bases. With V trimmed by 4 bases and J by 4 bases, 4 bases remained unmatched. Germline CDR1 SGHNT, CDR2 YYREEE (reference sequence). The CDR3 contains 14 residues. The CDR3 here is CASSGGQGAYEQYF. CDR3 nucleotide sequence: TGTGCCAGCAGCGGAGGACAGGGGGCATACGAGCAGTACTTC.

The CDR3 loop reads CASSEQGPAWSPLHF. CDR3 coding DNA: TGTGCCAGCAGTGAGCAGGGCCCCGCCTGGTCACCCCTCCACTTT. This chain connects TRBV2 to TRBJ1-6; D is perhaps TRBD1 (5 bases). The CDR3 has 15 amino acids. Germline CDR1 is SNHLY and CDR2 is FYNNEI. Trimming stripped 3 bases from V and 10 bases from J, with 16 bases between. The full variable domain, rest sourced from reference TRBV2 and TRBJ1-6, is EPEVTQTPSHQVTQMGQEVILRCVPISNHLYFYWYRQILGQKVEFLVSFYNNEISEKSEIFDDQFSVERPDGSNFTLKIRSTKLEDSAMYFCASSEQGPAWSPLHFGNGTRLTVT.

The chain combines TRBV4-2 with TRBJ2-7; 10 positions agree with TRBD2. This CDR3 is 14 amino acids long. V was clipped by 5 bases and J by 6 bases; unmatched bases: 7. Germline CDR1 is LGHNA and CDR2 is YNFKEQ. The CDR3 sequence: CASSLGLAPGEQYF. The CDR3 DNA reads TGTGCCAGCAGCTTGGGACTAGCGCCAGGCGAGCAGTACTTC.

The rearrangement joins TRBV16 to TRBJ1-1; no clear D. The CDR3 runs 14 residues. From germline, CDR1 is KGHSY and CDR2 FQNENV. Trimming removed 4 bases from V and 3 bases from J, with 12 bases in between. CDR3 loop: CASSLGSGDTEAFF. The DNA of the CDR3 is TGTGCCAGCAGCCTAGGAAGCGGGGACACTGAAGCTTTCTTT.

The rearrangement links TRBV9 to TRBJ2-1, with TRBD2 identical over 9 bases. Germline-derived CDR1 and CDR2 are SGDLS and YYNGEE. J lost 8 bases, V lost 3 bases, and 12 bases had no gene match. The CDR3 is 16 residues long. As DNA, the CDR3 is TGTGCCAGCAGCGGACAGACTAGCGGAATCCCCCATGAGCAGTTCTTC. Protein: CASSGQTSGIPHEQFF.

The chain employs TRBV6-1 and TRBJ1-6; D not certain. This CDR3 is built from 14 residues. Per germline, CDR1 MNHNS and CDR2 SASEGT. The V gene lost 2 bases and the J gene lost 9 bases, with 11 bases spanning the gap. As DNA, the CDR3 is TGTGCCAGCAGTGAATGGCGGCAGCCTTCACCCCTCCACTTT. This encodes CASSEWRQPSPLHF.

A word on this clone: The germline gene is not matched at one end of the junction; a read error may be the cause. This chain connects TRBV7-8 to TRBJ1-1, with D uncertain. The CDR3 loop spans 14 amino acids. Germline values: CDR1 SGHVS, CDR2 FQNEAQ. The chain's CDR3 is CASNLLVWNTEAFF. The CDR3 nucleotides are TGTGCCAGCAACTTACTAGTGTGGAACACTGAAGCTTTCTTT.

The V call is TRBV6-5, the J call TRBJ2-7; possible D gene TRBD1, 5 bases. V was trimmed by 7 bases and J by 2 bases, leaving 9 bases between them. CDR3 size: 12 residues. Germline values: CDR1 MNHEY, CDR2 SVGAGI. Here the CDR3 reads CASNDSPYEQYF. The CDR3 DNA reads as TGTGCCAGCAACGACAGCCCCTACGAGCAGTACTTC.

V and J are TRBV12-5 and TRBJ2-2; D ambiguous. V was clipped by 1 base and J by 1 base, with 4 bases between them. The germline gives CDR1 LGHNT, CDR2 FRNRAP. The CDR3 consists of 14 residues. The CDR3 coding sequence is TGTGCTAGTGGTTTGGCGGGGAACACCGGGGAGCTGTTTTTT. Its protein product is CASGLAGNTGELFF.

The chain has TRBV19 and TRBJ1-2; possible D gene TRBD1, 5 bases. This CDR3 is 13 amino acids long. V lost 9 bases and J lost 4, with 15 bases in between. CDR1 LNHDA and CDR2 SQIVND come from the germline V gene (reference sequence). CDR3 region: CASFDRALYGYTF. The CDR3 DNA sequence: TGTGCCAGCTTTGACAGAGCTCTCTATGGCTACACCTTC.

The chain carries TRBV28 and TRBJ2-5; 7 nucleotides line up with TRBD2. This CDR3 is 16 amino acids long. The V gene end was trimmed by 7 bases and the J gene end by 2 bases; junction bases not matched to a gene: 13. Germline V gene data show CDR1 as MDHEN and CDR2 as SYDVKM. The CDR3 region is CASNGGRESAQETQYF. The CDR3 nucleotides read TGTGCCAGCAATGGTGGGCGGGAGTCGGCACAAGAGACCCAGTACTTC.

The chain combines TRBV5-4 with TRBJ2-7; 7 bases line up with TRBD1. V lost 2 bases and J lost 0; bases outside the gene matches: 8. This CDR3 contains 16 residues. Germline values: CDR1 SGHNT, CDR2 YYREEE (reference sequence). As DNA, the CDR3 is TGTGCCAGCAGCTTCGGTCTACAGGGGAGCTCCTACGAGCAGTACTTC. Protein product: CASSFGLQGSSYEQYF. Full variable domain (remainder filled in from reference TRBV5-4 and TRBJ2-7): ETGVTQSPTHLIKTRGQQVTLRCSSQSGHNTVSWYQQALGQGPQFIFQYYREEENGRGNFPPRFSGLQFPNYSSELNVNALELDDSALYLCASSFGLQGSSYEQYFGPGTRLTVT.

The rearrangement uses TRBV28 and TRBJ1-1; D possibly corresponds to TRBD1 (5 bases). The CDR3 is 13 amino acids. V dropped 8 bases and J dropped 6 bases, with 16 bases sitting between them. CDR1 MDHEN and CDR2 SYDVKM come from the germline V gene. In nucleotides, the CDR3 is TGTGCCAGCTGGCGGGGGTTGGATGCTGAAGCTTTCTTT. Encoded protein: CASWRGLDAEAFF.

This chain uses TRBV13 with TRBJ1-5; possible D gene TRBD1, 5 bases. The CDR3 has 15 residues. Trimming left V 5 bases short and J 0 bases short, with 11 bases between. Looked up from germline, CDR1 is PRHDT and CDR2 is FYEKMQ (reference sequence). The CDR3 region is CASSTSGGSNQPQHF. The DNA of the CDR3 is TGTGCCAGCAGCACTTCGGGGGGTAGCAATCAGCCCCAGCATTTT.

This CDR3 reads CASSVEGLAYDEQFF. In nucleotides, the CDR3 is TGTGCCAGCAGCGTAGAGGGACTAGCGTACGATGAGCAGTTCTTC. The chain couples TRBV9 to TRBJ2-1; 10 nucleotides match TRBD2. This CDR3 contains 15 residues. V lost 0 bases, J lost 8 bases, and 5 bases stayed unmatched. From germline, CDR1 is SGDLS and CDR2 YYNGEE. Supplemented by reference TRBV9 and TRBJ2-1, the full variable domain reads DSGVTQTPKHLITATGQRVTLRCSPRSGDLSVYWYQQSLDQGLQFLIQYYNGEERAKGNILERFSAQQFPDLHSELNLSSLELGDSALYFCASSVEGLAYDEQFFGPGTRLTVL.

The chain combines TRBV6-5 with TRBJ2-3; 8 positions match TRBD1. Germline-derived CDR1 and CDR2 are MNHEY and SVGAGI. J lost 1 base, V lost 6 bases, and 3 bases had no gene match. CDR3 length: 14 residues. Written as DNA, the CDR3 is TGTGCCAGCAGCAAGACAGGGGGCACAGATACGCAGTATTTT. Encoded protein: CASSKTGGTDTQYF.

This clone counts as medium-sized. The V and J genes are TRBV6-5 and TRBJ1-2; no reliable D call. The CDR3 sequence is 11 residues long. V was pared by 4 bases and J by 8 bases, with 8 bases between. CDR1 and CDR2 from the germline V gene are MNHEY and SVGAGI. CDR3 loop: CASSSSKGYTF. In DNA, the CDR3 is TGTGCCAGCAGTTCGTCGAAGGGCTACACCTTC.

The chain recombines TRBV7-3 with TRBJ2-3; D not resolved. This CDR3 has 13 residues. Trimming took off 2 bases at V and 1 base at J, with 4 bases between the two ends. The V gene's germline CDR1 is SGHTA and CDR2 FQGTGA. The CDR3, as DNA: TGTGCCAGCAGCTTATTCGGCACAGATACGCAGTATTTT. Translation: CASSLFGTDTQYF. The variable domain in full, with the rest retrieved from reference TRBV7-3 and TRBJ2-3, is GAGVSQTPSNKVTEKGKYVELRCDPISGHTALYWYRQSLGQGPEFLIYFQGTGAADDSGLPNDRFFAVRPEGSVSTLKIQRTERGDSAVYLCASSLFGTDTQYFGPGTRLTVL.

This clone appeared a few times. This chain connects TRBV4-2 to TRBJ2-5; perhaps TRBD1 as D (5 bases). Trimming pared 0 bases from V and 6 bases from J, leaving 20 bases between. The CDR3 has 17 residues. Germline V gives CDR1 LGHNA, CDR2 YNFKEQ. CDR3 loop: CASSQESWTLQVQTQYF. The CDR3 DNA sequence: TGTGCCAGCAGCCAAGAAAGTTGGACCTTACAGGTCCAGACCCAGTACTTC.

The CDR3 coding sequence is TGCGCCAGCAGCATCCGACAGGGGGCGTTGGATACGCAGTATTTT. Translation gives CASSIRQGALDTQYF. The chain employs TRBV5-1 and TRBJ2-3; the match to TRBD1 covers 10 bases. Germline V gene lookup returns CDR1 SGHRS and CDR2 YFSETQ. The J segment lost 6 bases and the V segment lost 4 bases, leaving 8 bases of the junction unmatched. The CDR3 extends over 15 amino acids.

The sample holds one count of this clone. Other DNA sequences in this sample translate to the same CDR3. The chain links TRBV4-1 to TRBJ1-5; D gene unclear. With 2 bases removed from V and 0 bases from J, the gap between germline ends came to 8 bases. The CDR3 extends over 15 amino acids. Germline-derived CDR1 and CDR2 are MGHRA and YSYEKL. CDR3 region: CASSQTGNSNQPQHF. DNA for the CDR3: TGCGCCAGCAGCCAAACCGGGAATAGCAATCAGCCCCAGCATTTT.